This TCR beta chain was profiled in a study of T-cell reconstitution after alpha-beta-depleted transplantation in children. Study-wide results and caveats: Several hundred expanded graft clones reportedly were the source of alpha-beta T cells about two months after transplant.

For this clonotype: Its antigen remains unidentified.

The library targeted TCRbeta and was prepared with unique molecular identifiers. MiXCR, run by TCRdb on the PCR reads, gives a single entry per CDR3 protein. This sample has hundreds of thousands of distinct CDR3 sequences, with under 15% found just once. CDR3 length: 13 residues. The germline V gene has CDR1 DFQATT and CDR2 SNEGSKA (reference sequence). J lost 6 bases, V lost 2 bases, and 7 bases had no gene match. The chain uses TRBV20-1 and TRBJ2-7; 7 positions agree with TRBD2. Material: PBMCs, obtained before TCRalphabeta/CD19-depleted stem cell transplant. The sequence came from a girl aged 2-10 years with congenital amegakaryocytic thrombocytopenia, due to receive a stem cell transplant. CDR3 sequence: CSARMAGEIEQYF. The CDR3 nucleotides read TGCAGTGCTAGAATGGCGGGAGAGATCGAGCAGTACTTC.